Presented here are 27 T cell receptor beta chains from one specimen sequenced in a study of T cell repertoires in cytomegalovirus infection. A single record per CDR3 protein comes from TCRdb applying MiXCR to the reads. The data show about a million distinct CDR3 sequences, with around 32% seen just once and about 14% held by the top ten. These receptors' targets are unknown. The source was cultured CD8+ T cells from PBMCs, collected from culture after CMV antigen stimulation. These receptors were collected from a human donor in good health (CMV status not recorded). Some clones in this sample may be carry-over from other donors' samples.

This clonotype was found a few times. The chain recombines TRBV11-1 with TRBJ1-2; 9 nucleotides agree with TRBD1. V shed 4 bases and J 2 bases; nucleotides not matched to a gene: 5. Germline values: CDR1 SGHAT, CDR2 FQDESV (reference sequence). The CDR3 spans 15 residues. CDR3 in DNA: TGTGCCAGCAGCTACGGGACAGGGCTCAACTATGGCTACACCTTC. Translation gives CASSYGTGLNYGYTF. Full variable domain (remainder filled in from reference TRBV11-1 and TRBJ1-2): EAEVAQSPRYKITEKSQAVAFWCDPISGHATLYWYRQILGQGPELLVQFQDESVVDDSQLPKDRFSAERLKGVDSTLKIQPAELGDSAMYLCASSYGTGLNYGYTFGSGTRLTVV.

This clonotype was counted between two and nine times. This chain uses TRBV6-1 with TRBJ2-3; 7 nucleotides agree with TRBD2. With 6 bases clipped from V and 1 base from J, the junction kept 7 bases outside the gene matches. The V gene's germline CDR1 is MNHNS and CDR2 SASEGT. This CDR3 region has 15 residues. The CDR3 region has the DNA TGTGCCAGCAGCCGGCAGGCGGGGGGCACAGATACGCAGTATTTT. This sequence encodes CASSRQAGGTDTQYF.

This clonotype was counted between two and nine times. V and J are TRBV19 and TRBJ1-1; 7 nucleotides match TRBD1. The ends lost 6 bases at V and 4 bases at J; junction bases unmatched: 5. CDR1 is LNHDA, CDR2 SQIVND, per germline (reference sequence). The CDR3 is 13 amino acids. The CDR3, as DNA: TGTGCCAGTAGACGACAGGGAGCCACTGAAGCTTTCTTT. This sequence encodes CASRRQGATEAFF.

The V call is TRBV27, the J call TRBJ1-1; D unresolved. From germline, CDR1 is MNHEY and CDR2 SMNVEV (reference sequence). This CDR3 is 15 amino acids long. Trimming cost V 4 bases and J 4 bases, with 16 bases left between them. The CDR3 bases are TGTGCCAGCAGTTACTTGACCCCTGTTAGCACTGAAGCTTTCTTT. Protein product: CASSYLTPVSTEAFF.

This rearrangement joins TRBV9 to TRBJ2-2, with D maybe TRBD1 (5 bases). The CDR3 is 16 residues long. V was cut by 0 bases and J by 1 base, with 10 bases left in between. The germline gives CDR1 SGDLS, CDR2 YYNGEE. CDR3: CASSVGDQGNTGELFF. The CDR3 DNA reads as TGTGCCAGCAGCGTAGGGGATCAGGGGAACACCGGGGAGCTGTTTTTT.

There are many counts of this clonotype. The V gene is TRBV6-1, the J gene TRBJ2-3, with a weak D call TRBD2 (6 bases). This CDR3 has 14 amino acids. V shed 6 bases and J shed 0 bases, with 10 bases lying between them. Germline CDR1 MNHNS, CDR2 SASEGT. Written as DNA, the CDR3 is TGTGCCAGCAGCGGAGGGCGGAGCACAGATACGCAGTATTTT. Encoded protein: CASSGGRSTDTQYF.

This sequence joins TRBV27 and TRBJ2-1, with 9 bases fitting TRBD1. V was clipped by 3 bases and J by 8 bases; unmatched bases: 8. Per the germline V gene, CDR1 is MNHEY and CDR2 is SMNVEV (reference sequence). The length of the CDR3 is 15 residues. The CDR3 region has the DNA TGTGCCAGCAGTTTGACCGGGACAGGGCTGGATGAGCAGTTCTTC. Its protein product is CASSLTGTGLDEQFF.

V gene TRBV29-1 combines with J gene TRBJ1-1; D remains ambiguous. The germline gives CDR1 SQVTM, CDR2 ANQGSEA. V was cut by 4 bases and J by 3 bases, with 9 bases left in between. The CDR3 length is 12 residues. The CDR3 sequence is CSVGGSHTEAFF. The CDR3 DNA sequence: TGCAGCGTTGGTGGCAGTCACACTGAAGCTTTCTTT.

The chain joins TRBV2 to TRBJ2-7; 10 bases fit TRBD1. The germline V gene encodes CDR1 SNHLY and CDR2 FYNNEI. The CDR3 has 15 amino acids. V lost 7 bases to trimming and J lost 2 bases; unmatched junction nucleotides: 8. DNA of the CDR3: TGTGCCAGCAACCAGGGACAGGGGTATACCTACGAGCAGTACGTC. Translated: CASNQGQGYTYEQYV.

At least ten counts were recorded for this clonotype. The chain employs TRBV7-2 and TRBJ2-5, with D possibly being TRBD2 (5 bases). The germline CDR1 and CDR2 sequences are SGHTA and FQGNSA. The germline V and J ends were trimmed by 5 bases and 5 bases, with 9 bases remaining between them. The CDR3 loop spans 12 amino acids. CDR3: CASSPDWETQYF. CDR3 in DNA: TGTGCCAGCAGCCCGGACTGGGAGACCCAGTACTTC.

This rearrangement joins TRBV4-2 to TRBJ2-3; D gene uncertain. The CDR3 consists of 18 residues. V lost 1 base, J lost 0 bases, and 17 bases lay in between. Per germline, CDR1 LGHNA and CDR2 YNFKEQ. CDR3 amino acids: CASSQVLTVLSSTDTQYF. CDR3 sequence (DNA): TGTGCCAGCAGCCAAGTCCTCACCGTACTCTCTAGCACAGATACGCAGTATTTT.

The genes are TRBV6-5 and TRBJ1-5; tentative D call: TRBD1 (5 bases). Germline loops: CDR1 MNHEY, CDR2 SVGAGI. The ends were cut back, 3 bases at V and 5 bases at J, with 8 bases in the middle. The CDR3 has 13 amino acids. CDR3 protein: CASSYGTDQPQHF. DNA for the CDR3: TGTGCCAGCAGTTATGGGACCGATCAGCCCCAGCATTTT.

In this sample, this clonotype turned up a few times. The gene calls are TRBV6-2 or TRBV6-3 and TRBJ2-1, with D hard to call. The CDR3 is 14 residues long. Trimming pared 8 bases from V and 6 bases from J, leaving 17 bases between. Per the germline V gene, CDR1 is MNHEY and CDR2 is SVGEGT. The CDR3: CASCRAHGLNEQFF. The DNA for the CDR3 is TGTGCCAGCTGTCGGGCCCATGGGCTCAATGAGCAGTTCTTC.

The V gene is TRBV19, the J gene TRBJ2-1; 8 bases agree with TRBD2. Germline V gene lookup returns CDR1 LNHDA and CDR2 SQIVND (reference sequence). The V segment lost 3 bases and the J segment 8 bases; nucleotides outside the gene matches: 6. CDR3 size: 14 residues. CDR3 loop: CASSIGGGYYEQFF. The CDR3 region has the DNA TGTGCCAGTAGTATTGGCGGGGGGTACTATGAGCAGTTCTTC.

About this clonotype: The junction departs from germline at one end; a sequencing error may be responsible. For the CDR3, the DNA is TGTGTCAGCAGGGAGAGCGGGGGGGCCAGTAGAGGGACTTACAATGAGCAGTTCTTC. This gives the protein CVSRESGGASRGTYNEQFF. The chain combines TRBV6-1 with TRBJ2-1; 10 bases are a match to TRBD2. This CDR3 contains 19 residues. The germline V gene has CDR1 MNHNS and CDR2 SASEGT.

This sequence joins TRBV5-1 and TRBJ2-6; either TRBD1 or TRBD2 may supply D (7 bases each). The germline V and J ends were trimmed by 3 bases and 1 base, with 14 bases remaining between them. The length of the CDR3 is 17 residues. The germline V gene encodes CDR1 SGHRS and CDR2 YFSETQ. The CDR3: CASSSRQGGSGANVLTF. CDR3 DNA sequence: TGCGCCAGCAGCTCCCGACAGGGAGGGTCTGGGGCCAACGTCCTGACTTTC.

The chain has TRBV7-8 and TRBJ1-3; D may be TRBD1 (6 bases). Trimming took 8 bases from V and 2 from J, leaving 16 bases between them. Per germline, CDR1 SGHVS and CDR2 FQNEAQ. This CDR3 region has 15 residues. CDR3 amino acids: CASSVGGRAGNTIYF. In nucleotides, the CDR3 is TGTGCCAGCTCCGTGGGGGGCAGGGCTGGAAACACCATATATTTT.

This chain joins TRBV27 and TRBJ1-1; D is unresolved. CDR1 and CDR2 from the germline V gene are MNHEY and SMNVEV (reference sequence). Trimming left V 8 bases short and J 5 bases short, with 24 bases between. CDR3 size: 16 residues. The CDR3 here is CASQLYTGVVATEAFF. The CDR3 DNA follows: TGTGCCAGCCAACTTTATACCGGGGTGGTGGCGACTGAAGCTTTCTTT.

Here the CDR3 reads CATSRSPGAAEAFF. In DNA, the CDR3 is TGTGCCACCAGCAGATCCCCCGGGGCGGCTGAAGCTTTCTTT. The chain joins TRBV15 to TRBJ1-1; D might be TRBD1 (5 bases). The ends were cut back, 2 bases at V and 6 bases at J, with 13 bases in the middle. The CDR3 runs to 14 residues. From germline, CDR1 is LNHNV and CDR2 YYDKDF (reference sequence).

This clonotype has only a few counts. The V and J genes are TRBV5-1 and TRBJ2-2; 8 bases match TRBD2. There are 16 residues in the CDR3. J lost 8 bases, V lost 3 bases, and 12 bases had no gene match. Germline V gives CDR1 SGHRS, CDR2 YFSETQ. As DNA, the CDR3 is TGCGCCAGCAGCTCCCGGACGGCGGGGGGACGAGGGGAGCTGTTTTTT. It yields the protein CASSSRTAGGRGELFF.

The chain couples TRBV6-6 to TRBJ1-2; D unresolved. The CDR3 loop spans 13 amino acids. Trimming cost V 0 bases and J 7 bases, with 9 bases left between them. Germline CDR1 reads MNHNY; CDR2 reads SVGAGI (reference sequence). DNA of the CDR3: TGTGCCAGCAGTTACTCGATTGGCGGTGGCTACACCTTC. Its translation: CASSYSIGGGYTF.

The V gene is TRBV18, the J gene TRBJ2-4; the D is unclear. Germline V gives CDR1 KGHSH, CDR2 LQKENI. This CDR3 is built from 16 residues. Deletions cut 4 bases from V and 1 base from J, with 14 bases between. The CDR3 nucleotides read TGTGCCAGCTCACTGACCGGCTGGGTCGCCAAAAACATTCAGTACTTC. Translated: CASSLTGWVAKNIQYF.

This clonotype occurred many times. The CDR3 DNA sequence: TGTGCCAGCAGCCAAGTGACGGGCACTGAAGCTTTCTTT. As protein: CASSQVTGTEAFF. This chain connects TRBV3-1 to TRBJ1-1; D is ambiguous. The CDR3 is 13 residues long. The V gene's germline CDR1 is LGHDT and CDR2 YNNKEL (reference sequence). V lost 1 base and J lost 4, with 7 bases in between.

The chain links TRBV9 to TRBJ1-5; D unresolved. Trimming removed 0 bases from V and 2 bases from J, with 15 bases in between. This CDR3 is 17 amino acids long. Per germline, CDR1 SGDLS and CDR2 YYNGEE. CDR3 DNA: TGTGCCAGCAGCGTAGCCGAAAGTTTTGGAGGCAATCAGCCCCAGCATTTT. Protein sequence: CASSVAESFGGNQPQHF.

The table lists this clonotype with many counts. The gene calls are TRBV7-6 and TRBJ1-1, with 10 bases that match TRBD1. The germline CDR1 and CDR2 sequences are SGHVS and FNYEAQ. J lost 3 bases, V lost 5 bases, and 12 bases had no gene match. The CDR3 extends over 17 amino acids. CDR3 sequence: CASSRRDRGGVDTEAFF. The CDR3 region has the DNA TGTGCCAGCAGCCGACGGGACAGGGGAGGAGTGGACACTGAAGCTTTCTTT.

This clonotype was detected only a few times. The genes are TRBV4-1 and TRBJ2-3; weak D call: TRBD1 (6 bases). The CDR3 has 16 amino acids. CDR1 and CDR2 (germline): MGHRA, YSYEKL. With 4 bases removed from V and 4 bases from J, the gap between germline ends came to 18 bases. The CDR3 coding sequence is TGCGCCAGCAGCCCTTGGGGGCCAGAAAGCGCAGATACGCAGTATTTT. Protein product: CASSPWGPESADTQYF.

This clonotype has a handful of counts. The V call is TRBV24-1, the J call TRBJ2-1; 9 positions match TRBD2. This CDR3 has 17 amino acids. Trimming cost V 0 bases and J 9 bases; bases outside gene matches: 11. Germline assignment: CDR1 KGHDR and CDR2 SFDVKD. Here the CDR3 reads CATSDLRSRGGLGEQFF. The DNA of the CDR3 is TGTGCCACCAGTGATTTGAGGTCGCGGGGGGGCCTAGGTGAGCAGTTCTTC.